There are many counts of the clone carrying this T cell receptor (beta chain). The CDR3 has 15 amino acids. Trimming pared 6 bases from V and 5 bases from J, leaving 16 bases between. These data come from a study of T-cell reconstitution after alpha-beta-depleted transplantation in children. Preparing the TCRbeta library involved the use of unique molecular identifiers. MiXCR was run by TCRdb on the PCR reads, yielding one entry per CDR3 protein. The data hold about 610,000 distinct CDR3 sequences, with 10% observed a single time. This specimen consisted of PBMCs from the stem cell graft donor, obtained from the stem cell graft. The sequence came from a human donor who donated a stem cell graft to a child with acute myeloid leukemia. The chain is built from TRBV12-3 or TRBV12-4 and TRBJ2-2, with D perhaps being TRBD1 or TRBD2 (5 bases each). CDR3 in DNA: TGTGCCAGCAGCCCCAGGGACCCGTATACCGGGGAGCTGTTTTTT. Encoded protein: CASSPRDPYTGELFF.